Presented here are 7 T cell receptor beta chains from one specimen sequenced in a study of immune characteristics of hereditary and idiopathic chronic pancreatitis. Library method: the immunoSEQ multiplex PCR assay. This is the immuneACCESS table as TCRdb keeps it, with only in-frame sequences that have V and J called. A part of the clones is gone; compared with another copy, unresolved V genes explain less than half, and the rest is unexplained. The sample table shows roughly 13,000 clones, and more than 60% are seen once. The ten top clones hold 14% of the sample. Chronic pancreatitis pancreas tissue came from patients undergoing total pancreatectomy with islet autotransplantation (TPIAT). Sequences were obtained from pancreas tissue with hereditary chronic pancreatitis. These TCRs come from a human donor with chronic pancreatitis.

This chain connects TRBV28 to TRBJ1-2; 11 positions match TRBD1. This CDR3 is built from 14 residues. Germline CDR1 reads MDHEN; CDR2 reads SYDVKM. V lost 6 bases, J lost 3 bases, and 3 bases stayed unmatched. CDR3 sequence: CASRGQGVYYGYTF. CDR3 nucleotides: TGTGCCAGCAGGGGACAGGGGGTGTACTATGGCTACACCTTC.

The CDR3 loop reads CASSRSTGSSYEQYF. The CDR3 DNA follows: TGTGCCAGCAGCCGTTCGACAGGGAGCTCCTACGAGCAGTACTTC. The V call is TRBV7-2, the J call TRBJ2-7; 7 bases agree with TRBD1. The CDR3 is 15 residues long. J lost 0 bases, V lost 5 bases, and 7 bases had no gene match. Looked up from germline, CDR1 is SGHTA and CDR2 is FQGNSA.

The rearrangement joins TRBV14 to TRBJ1-2, with 8 bases identical to TRBD1. V lost 2 bases, J lost 4 bases, and 6 bases stayed unmatched. The CDR3 is made up of 15 amino acids. CDR1 SGHDN and CDR2 FVKESK come from the germline V gene. As DNA, the CDR3 is TGTGCCAGCAGCCAAACTGGGACAGGATCCTATGGCTACACCTTC. It yields the protein CASSQTGTGSYGYTF.

This clone was counted once. The chain combines TRBV10-3 with TRBJ2-1; 7 bases align to TRBD2. The CDR3 has 15 residues. After removal of 3 bases from V and 4 bases from J, the junction contained 6 bases not matched to a gene. CDR1 ENHRY and CDR2 SYGVKD come from the germline V gene. As DNA, the CDR3 is TGTGCCATCAGTGAAATGGCTAGCGGTTACAATGAGCAGTTCTTC. Protein sequence: CAISEMASGYNEQFF.

V gene TRBV2 combines with J gene TRBJ2-6; the D is unclear. The CDR3 has 14 amino acids. Per the germline V gene, CDR1 is SNHLY and CDR2 is FYNNEI. Trimming took 4 bases from V and 13 from J, leaving 17 bases between them. CDR3 loop: CASSAPPPFGVLTF. CDR3 nucleotides: TGTGCCAGCAGTGCACCCCCCCCTTTCGGGGTCCTGACTTTC.

V and J are TRBV4-1 and TRBJ2-5, with D perhaps TRBD2 (6 bases). Looked up from germline, CDR1 is MGHRA and CDR2 is YSYEKL. This CDR3 is built from 18 residues. V was trimmed by 0 bases and J by 2 bases, leaving 19 bases between them. CDR3 loop: CASSQDGRTTSRQETQYF. CDR3 sequence (DNA): TGCGCCAGCAGCCAAGATGGGAGGACTACTAGTAGGCAAGAGACCCAGTACTTC.

CDR3 loop: CASSYRDRGGYEQYF. DNA of the CDR3: TGTGCCAGCAGTTACAGGGACAGGGGAGGGTACGAGCAGTACTTC. The chain recombines TRBV6-5 with TRBJ2-7; 10 bases map to TRBD1. Trimming took 2 bases from V and 4 from J; bases not matched to a gene: 5. CDR3 length equals 15 residues. Germline V lookup: CDR1 MNHEY, CDR2 SVGAGI.